These T cell receptor beta chains were read from a single sample in a study of human T cells and chemical hapten exposure. TCRdb reprocessed the RACE reads with MiXCR, giving one entry per CDR3 protein. The sample holds about 84,000 distinct CDR3 sequences, 11% seen once. This specimen was whole blood, taken in connection with sensitization to the hapten diphenylcyclopropenone (DPC). Receptors originate from a woman aged 50 to 60 with alopecia areata. Some clones in this sample may be carry-over from other donors' samples. Both conserved end residues are part of each CDR3. The order of the fields is clone size, D gene, V gene, J gene, CDR3 DNA, CDR3 protein. A D gene is named only where the DNA matches it firmly. The size field is filled for only some rows; it gives once, few, many or a size class.

abundance: many; d_gene: NA; v_gene: TRBV7-2; j_gene: TRBJ2-5; CDR3nt: TGTGCCAGCAGCTACAATGGAGAGACCCAGTACTTC; CDR3aa: CASSYNGETQYF
abundance: NA; d_gene: NA; v_gene: TRBV29-1; j_gene: TRBJ2-3; CDR3nt: TGCAGCGTTGGACTCCGGGGTATGGATACGCAGTATTTT; CDR3aa: CSVGLRGMDTQYF
abundance: many; d_gene: TRBD2; v_gene: TRBV29-1; j_gene: TRBJ2-1; CDR3nt: TGCAGCGTTGGAGCGGGAGGGCCGAGTGAGCAGTTCTTC; CDR3aa: CSVGAGGPSEQFF
abundance: many; d_gene: TRBD1; v_gene: TRBV29-1; j_gene: TRBJ2-7; CDR3nt: TGCAGCGCCCGCCAGACAGGGTCGAATCACGAGCAGTACTTC; CDR3aa: CSARQTGSNHEQYF
abundance: few; d_gene: NA; v_gene: TRBV9; j_gene: TRBJ2-1; CDR3nt: TGTGCCAGCAGCGTAGTGGTAGGAGGAGGATACAATGAGCAGTTCTTC; CDR3aa: CASSVVVGGGYNEQFF
abundance: many; d_gene: TRBD2; v_gene: TRBV7-9; j_gene: TRBJ2-3; CDR3nt: TGTGCCAGCAGCCCCATCCGGACTAGCGTTAGCACAGATACGCAGTATTTT; CDR3aa: CASSPIRTSVSTDTQYF
abundance: NA; d_gene: TRBD2; v_gene: TRBV25-1; j_gene: TRBJ2-7; CDR3nt: TGTGCCAGCAGCGCGGGAGGAGGAACCTACGAGCAGTACTTC; CDR3aa: CASSAGGGTYEQYF
abundance: many; d_gene: NA; v_gene: TRBV28; j_gene: TRBJ1-1; CDR3nt: TGTGCCAGCATCCCCCCAGGACCGCCTGAAGCTTTCTTT; CDR3aa: CASIPPGPPEAFF
abundance: many; d_gene: NA; v_gene: TRBV28; j_gene: TRBJ2-1; CDR3nt: TGTGCCAGCAACCCGGACAGCTACAATGAGCAGTTCTTC; CDR3aa: CASNPDSYNEQFF
abundance: many; d_gene: TRBD2; v_gene: TRBV4-1; j_gene: TRBJ2-7; CDR3nt: TGCGCCAGCAGCCAAGGGGGCTTAGCGGGAGGGCTTCAATACGAGCAGTACTTC; CDR3aa: CASSQGGLAGGLQYEQYF
abundance: NA; d_gene: NA; v_gene: TRBV11-2; j_gene: TRBJ1-1; CDR3nt: TGTGCCAGCAGCCCCCCCCCTGGAAGGGCGAACACTGAAGCTTTCTTT; CDR3aa: CASSPPPGRANTEAFF
abundance: many; d_gene: NA; v_gene: TRBV29-1; j_gene: TRBJ1-4; CDR3nt: TGCAGCGTTGGCGGAGGGGGAGCTAATGAAAAACTGTTTTTT; CDR3aa: CSVGGGGANEKLFF
abundance: NA; d_gene: TRBD1; v_gene: TRBV12-3/TRBV12-4; j_gene: TRBJ2-7; CDR3nt: TGTGCCAGCAGCGGACAGGGGAGGCACGAGCAGTACTTC; CDR3aa: CASSGQGRHEQYF
abundance: many; d_gene: TRBD2; v_gene: TRBV10-3; j_gene: TRBJ2-5; CDR3nt: TGTGCCATCAGGCCTAGCGGCCAAGAGACCCAGTACTTC; CDR3aa: CAIRPSGQETQYF
abundance: few; d_gene: NA; v_gene: TRBV12-3/TRBV12-4; j_gene: TRBJ2-2; CDR3nt: TGTGCCAGCAGTTTAAGGGGCCTGGGAGCCGGGGAGCTGTTTTTT; CDR3aa: CASSLRGLGAGELFF
abundance: NA; d_gene: TRBD2; v_gene: TRBV27; j_gene: TRBJ2-1; CDR3nt: TGTGCCAGCAGGCTAGCGGGAGAGGGTAATGAGCAGTTCTTC; CDR3aa: CASRLAGEGNEQFF
abundance: few; d_gene: TRBD2; v_gene: TRBV7-6; j_gene: TRBJ2-1; CDR3nt: TGTGCCAGCAGCTCGGGACTAGTCTACAATGAGCAGTTCTTC; CDR3aa: CASSSGLVYNEQFF
abundance: few; d_gene: NA; v_gene: TRBV24-1; j_gene: TRBJ2-1; CDR3nt: TGTGCCACCAGCGAGGGGGATGCTTACAATGAGCAGTTCTTC; CDR3aa: CATSEGDAYNEQFF
abundance: many; d_gene: NA; v_gene: TRBV6-1; j_gene: TRBJ1-1; CDR3nt: TGTGCCAGCAGTGAGCCGGTAGGCACTGAAGCTTTCTTT; CDR3aa: CASSEPVGTEAFF
abundance: many; d_gene: TRBD1; v_gene: TRBV15; j_gene: TRBJ1-5; CDR3nt: TGTGCCACCAGCTGGGGACAGGGCGATCTCAATCAGCCCCAGCATTTT; CDR3aa: CATSWGQGDLNQPQHF
abundance: many; d_gene: TRBD1; v_gene: TRBV12-3/TRBV12-4; j_gene: TRBJ1-2; CDR3nt: TGTGCCAGCACCCGACAGGGGTCTAACTATGGCTACACCTTC; CDR3aa: CASTRQGSNYGYTF
abundance: many; d_gene: NA; v_gene: TRBV18; j_gene: TRBJ1-3; CDR3nt: TGTGCCAGCTCAGACCAGACAGTGGACACCATATATTTT; CDR3aa: CASSDQTVDTIYF
abundance: NA; d_gene: TRBD2; v_gene: TRBV5-1; j_gene: TRBJ2-1; CDR3nt: TGCGCCAGCAGCTTGGCACTAGCGGGAGTGAGTAACCATGAGCAGTTCTTC; CDR3aa: CASSLALAGVSNHEQFF
abundance: many; d_gene: TRBD1; v_gene: TRBV4-1; j_gene: TRBJ2-2; CDR3nt: TGCGCCAGCAGCCAGCAGGGGGCGGGCACCGGGGAGCTGTTTTTT; CDR3aa: CASSQQGAGTGELFF
abundance: NA; d_gene: TRBD2; v_gene: TRBV7-6; j_gene: TRBJ2-1; CDR3nt: TGTGCCAGCAGCTTAGATGTAGCGGGGAATGAGCAGTTCTTC; CDR3aa: CASSLDVAGNEQFF
abundance: many; d_gene: NA; v_gene: TRBV5-1; j_gene: TRBJ2-1; CDR3nt: TGCGCCAGCAGCTTGGGAACGGGATCCTACAATGAGCAGTTCTTC; CDR3aa: CASSLGTGSYNEQFF
abundance: few; d_gene: NA; v_gene: TRBV12-3/TRBV12-4; j_gene: TRBJ2-2; CDR3nt: TGTGCCAGCAGCCCGAGGGCGGGTAAGGGAGCCGGGGAGCTGTTTTTT; CDR3aa: CASSPRAGKGAGELFF
abundance: few; d_gene: TRBD1; v_gene: TRBV12-3/TRBV12-4; j_gene: TRBJ2-3; CDR3nt: TGTGCCAGCAGTTTTGGCCAGGGGGTCGGGACAGATACGCAGTATTTT; CDR3aa: CASSFGQGVGTDTQYF
abundance: NA; d_gene: NA; v_gene: TRBV20-1; j_gene: TRBJ2-3; CDR3nt: TGCAGTGCCCCCCTACTAGCCACAAGCACAGATACGCAGTATTTT; CDR3aa: CSAPLLATSTDTQYF
abundance: NA; d_gene: TRBD1; v_gene: TRBV28; j_gene: TRBJ2-7; CDR3nt: TGTGCCAGCAGTCAACGGACAGGCTCCTACGAGCAGTACTTC; CDR3aa: CASSQRTGSYEQYF
abundance: many; d_gene: NA; v_gene: TRBV7-9; j_gene: TRBJ2-3; CDR3nt: TGTGCCAGCAGCTTCGACAGGGAGGTCGATACGCAGTATTTT; CDR3aa: CASSFDREVDTQYF
abundance: many; d_gene: NA; v_gene: TRBV6-6; j_gene: TRBJ1-5; CDR3nt: TGTGCCAGCAGTTCTCCGGGGAGGCCCCAGCATTTT; CDR3aa: CASSSPGRPQHF
abundance: many; d_gene: TRBD2; v_gene: TRBV5-1; j_gene: TRBJ2-1; CDR3nt: TGCGCCAGCAGCTTGGCCCAGGGCGGGAGCCGCTACAATGAGCAGTTCTTC; CDR3aa: CASSLAQGGSRYNEQFF
abundance: many; d_gene: NA; v_gene: TRBV29-1; j_gene: TRBJ1-1; CDR3nt: TGCAGCGTTTCCTTACTCGCGAACACTGAAGCTTTCTTT; CDR3aa: CSVSLLANTEAFF
abundance: many; d_gene: TRBD1; v_gene: TRBV14; j_gene: TRBJ2-2; CDR3nt: TGTGCCAGCAGCCAAGCACGGGACAGGGGGCCATGGGGCACCGGGGAGCTGTTTTTT; CDR3aa: CASSQARDRGPWGTGELFF
abundance: many; d_gene: TRBD1; v_gene: TRBV9; j_gene: TRBJ2-2; CDR3nt: TGTGCCAGCAGCGTAGCCCCGGGTCCTGACAGGGCTAGCACCGGGGAGCTGTTTTTT; CDR3aa: CASSVAPGPDRASTGELFF
abundance: NA; d_gene: NA; v_gene: TRBV29-1; j_gene: TRBJ1-1; CDR3nt: TGCAGCGCCGGGGCCCGCCCAGACACTGAAGCTTTCTTT; CDR3aa: CSAGARPDTEAFF
abundance: many; d_gene: TRBD2; v_gene: TRBV20-1; j_gene: TRBJ2-7; CDR3nt: TGCAGTGCTAGAACCCCCCGGGGGGGGGCCTACGAGCAGTACTTC; CDR3aa: CSARTPRGGAYEQYF
abundance: many; d_gene: NA; v_gene: TRBV20-1; j_gene: TRBJ1-6; CDR3nt: TGCAGTGCTGCGACAGTCCAGAGCTCCTATAATTCACCCCTCCACTTT; CDR3aa: CSAATVQSSYNSPLHF
abundance: NA; d_gene: TRBD2; v_gene: TRBV14; j_gene: TRBJ2-1; CDR3nt: TGTGCCAGCAGCCAAGTCAGACTAGCGGGAGTTAATGAGCAGTTCTTC; CDR3aa: CASSQVRLAGVNEQFF
abundance: NA; d_gene: NA; v_gene: TRBV12-3/TRBV12-4; j_gene: TRBJ2-1; CDR3nt: TGTGCCAGCGAAGATGTCTACAATGAGCAGTTCTTC; CDR3aa: CASEDVYNEQFF
abundance: many; d_gene: NA; v_gene: TRBV2; j_gene: TRBJ2-1; CDR3nt: TGTGCCAGCAGTGAGACGGGTGAGCAGTTCTTC; CDR3aa: CASSETGEQFF
abundance: NA; d_gene: TRBD1; v_gene: TRBV12-3/TRBV12-4; j_gene: TRBJ2-5; CDR3nt: TGTGCCAGCAGGCCCACAGGGGTTGGGGAGACCCAGTACTTC; CDR3aa: CASRPTGVGETQYF
abundance: NA; d_gene: NA; v_gene: TRBV11-1; j_gene: TRBJ2-2; CDR3nt: TGTGCCAGCAGCTTAGAACCGGAGGAGCTGTTTTTT; CDR3aa: CASSLEPEELFF
abundance: few; d_gene: NA; v_gene: TRBV11-2; j_gene: TRBJ1-2; CDR3nt: TGTGCCAGCAGCTTAGGGCCTAACAGGGAATCCCGAAGCTACACCTTC; CDR3aa: CASSLGPNRESRSYTF
abundance: NA; d_gene: NA; v_gene: TRBV27; j_gene: TRBJ2-1; CDR3nt: TGTGCCAGCAGTGCTGGTTTTGAGCAGTTCTTC; CDR3aa: CASSAGFEQFF
abundance: few; d_gene: TRBD1; v_gene: TRBV7-6; j_gene: TRBJ2-1; CDR3nt: TGTGCCAGCAGCCTAGGGTCAGGGGGCGCAGTGAATGAGCAGTTCTTC; CDR3aa: CASSLGSGGAVNEQFF
abundance: NA; d_gene: NA; v_gene: TRBV11-1; j_gene: TRBJ2-2; CDR3nt: TGTGCCAGCAGCTTGAACAACGCGAACACCGGGGAGCTGTTTTTT; CDR3aa: CASSLNNANTGELFF
abundance: few; d_gene: NA; v_gene: TRBV2; j_gene: TRBJ2-1; CDR3nt: TGTGCCAGCACCAACTACAATGAGCAGTTCTTC; CDR3aa: CASTNYNEQFF
abundance: NA; d_gene: NA; v_gene: TRBV7-6; j_gene: TRBJ1-3; CDR3nt: TGTGCCAGCAGCCCTCGTGAGGGCCGGACCATATATTTT; CDR3aa: CASSPREGRTIYF
abundance: many; d_gene: TRBD2; v_gene: TRBV7-6; j_gene: TRBJ2-2; CDR3nt: TGTGCCAGCAGCGAAGACGGACTAGGCACCGGGGAGCTGTTTTTT; CDR3aa: CASSEDGLGTGELFF
abundance: NA; d_gene: TRBD2; v_gene: TRBV29-1; j_gene: TRBJ2-3; CDR3nt: TGCAGCGTTGAGGGTCTAGCGGGAGGGCCAAGAGATACGCAGTATTTT; CDR3aa: CSVEGLAGGPRDTQYF
abundance: NA; d_gene: TRBD2; v_gene: TRBV29-1; j_gene: TRBJ2-7; CDR3nt: TGCAGCGTCGCTCCGGGACTAGTCTACGGGGAGCAGTACTTC; CDR3aa: CSVAPGLVYGEQYF
abundance: few; d_gene: TRBD2; v_gene: TRBV4-2; j_gene: TRBJ2-1; CDR3nt: TGTGCCAGCAGCCTACTTGCGGGAGAGTCCCATGAGCAGTTCTTC; CDR3aa: CASSLLAGESHEQFF
abundance: few; d_gene: TRBD1; v_gene: TRBV6-2/TRBV6-3; j_gene: TRBJ1-5; CDR3nt: TGTGCCAGCGAGACAGGGCTGAATCAGCCCCAGCATTTT; CDR3aa: CASETGLNQPQHF
abundance: few; d_gene: NA; v_gene: TRBV5-4; j_gene: TRBJ2-3; CDR3nt: TGTGCCAGCAGCTTAGCAACTCCAAGGGATACGCAGTATTTT; CDR3aa: CASSLATPRDTQYF
abundance: few; d_gene: TRBD1; v_gene: TRBV18; j_gene: TRBJ2-1; CDR3nt: TGTGCCAGCTCCTCCCGGGGACAGGGCACCTACAATGAGCAGTTCTTC; CDR3aa: CASSSRGQGTYNEQFF
abundance: few; d_gene: NA; v_gene: TRBV2; j_gene: TRBJ2-3; CDR3nt: TGTGCCAGCAGTGAAGCTAGACTAGTGGGTACGCAGTATTTT; CDR3aa: CASSEARLVGTQYF
abundance: many; d_gene: TRBD1; v_gene: TRBV18; j_gene: TRBJ2-7; CDR3nt: TGTGCCAGCTCACCAGGGACAGGGGCCTACGAGCAGTACTTC; CDR3aa: CASSPGTGAYEQYF
abundance: many; d_gene: NA; v_gene: TRBV5-4; j_gene: TRBJ2-5; CDR3nt: TGTGCCAGCAGCTTAGGTCCCCAAGAGACCCAGTACTTC; CDR3aa: CASSLGPQETQYF